This T cell receptor (beta chain) was documented in a study of blood T cell repertoires in COVID-19. Study-level information: Researchers got acute and convalescent COVID-19 samples from the United States, Italy and Spain.

TCRdb's copy holds only in-frame clones and misses some; the assay was immunoSEQ multiplex PCR. The sample has 90,000 or so clones, 81% seen once; the top ten hold around 27%. Germline values: CDR1 SGHDN, CDR2 FVKESK. The ends were cut back, 4 bases at V and 4 bases at J, with 10 bases in the middle. The CDR3 sequence is 13 residues long. This clone was counted a few times. The sequenced sample was peripheral blood. The receptor comes from a man older than 75 with active or convalescent COVID-19. The chain carries TRBV14 and TRBJ2-5, with a tentative D call TRBD2 (7 bases). This CDR3 is CASSLAGAETQYF. The DNA of the CDR3 is TGTGCCAGCAGCCTGGCGGGGGCAGAGACCCAGTACTTC. Drawing the rest from reference TRBV14 and TRBJ2-5, the complete variable domain is EAGVTQFPSHSVIEKGQTVTLRCDPISGHDNLYWYRRVMGKEIKFLLHFVKESKQDESGMPNNRFLAERTGGTYSTLKVQPAELEDSGVYFCASSLAGAETQYFGPGTRLLVL.